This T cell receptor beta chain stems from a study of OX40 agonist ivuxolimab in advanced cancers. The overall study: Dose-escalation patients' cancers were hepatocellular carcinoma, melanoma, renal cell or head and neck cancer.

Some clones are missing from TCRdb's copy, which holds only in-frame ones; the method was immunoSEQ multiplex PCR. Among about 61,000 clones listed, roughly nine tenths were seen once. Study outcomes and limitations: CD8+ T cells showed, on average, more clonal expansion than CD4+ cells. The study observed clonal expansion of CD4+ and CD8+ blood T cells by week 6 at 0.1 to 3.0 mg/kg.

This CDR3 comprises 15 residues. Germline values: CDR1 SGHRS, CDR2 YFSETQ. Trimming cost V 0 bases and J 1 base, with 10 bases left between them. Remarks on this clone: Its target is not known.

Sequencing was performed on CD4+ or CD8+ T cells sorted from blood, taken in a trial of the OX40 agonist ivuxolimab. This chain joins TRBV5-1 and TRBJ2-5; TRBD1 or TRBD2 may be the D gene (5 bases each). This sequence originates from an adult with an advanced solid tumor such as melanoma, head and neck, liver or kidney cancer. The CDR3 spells CASSLGAGTQETQYF. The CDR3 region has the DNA TGCGCCAGCAGCTTGGGGGCAGGGACCCAAGAGACCCAGTACTTC.